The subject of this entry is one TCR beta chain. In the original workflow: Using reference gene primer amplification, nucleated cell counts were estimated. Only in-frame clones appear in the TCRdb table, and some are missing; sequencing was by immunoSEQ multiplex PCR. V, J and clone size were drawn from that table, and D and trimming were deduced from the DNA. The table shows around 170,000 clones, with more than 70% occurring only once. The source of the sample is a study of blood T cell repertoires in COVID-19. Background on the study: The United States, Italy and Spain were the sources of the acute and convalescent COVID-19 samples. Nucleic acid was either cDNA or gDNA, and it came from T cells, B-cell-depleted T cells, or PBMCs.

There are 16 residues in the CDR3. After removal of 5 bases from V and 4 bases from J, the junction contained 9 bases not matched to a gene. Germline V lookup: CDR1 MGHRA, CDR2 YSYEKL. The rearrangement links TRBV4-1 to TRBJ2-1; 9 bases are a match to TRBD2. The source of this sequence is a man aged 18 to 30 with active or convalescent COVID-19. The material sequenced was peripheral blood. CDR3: CASSGISGGSYNEQFF. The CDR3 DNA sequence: TGCGCCAGCAGCGGAATAAGCGGGGGGTCTTACAATGAGCAGTTCTTC.